This T cell receptor (beta chain) was recovered during a study of T cell responses to AZD1222 COVID-19 vaccine. Study-wide findings and caveats: The reported proportion of spike-specific TCRs targeting unmutated variant regions was nearly half. In all cases, repertoires were sampled only after the peak T cell response.

Germline loops: CDR1 SGHRS, CDR2 YFSETQ. V was cut by 0 bases and J by 3 bases, with 10 bases left in between. The CDR3 loop spans 15 amino acids. Regarding this clone: Its antigen is not known.

Sequencing used immunoSEQ multiplex PCR; TCRdb keeps in-frame clones, though not all of them. The sample has around 99,000 clones; 80% to 90% are singletons. Source: peripheral blood, taken on day 0 of AZD1222 vaccination. This clonotype originated in an adult in good health. V and J are TRBV5-1 and TRBJ2-1; no definite D call. CDR3: CASSLGLKSYNEQFF. DNA for the CDR3: TGCGCCAGCAGCTTGGGCTTGAAAAGCTACAATGAGCAGTTCTTC.